The 13 T cell receptor beta chains below come from one sample, sequenced in a study of T-cell memory formation after mild COVID-19. TCRdb analysed the 5' RACE reads with MiXCR anew, one entry per CDR3 protein. The repertoire has about 200,000 distinct CDR3 sequences, 16% of them found once; the top ten carry about 2%. The sample comprised PBMCs or a T cell subset sorted from them (not recorded which). These receptors came from an adult woman who had mild COVID-19 (a few samples of this study predate the infection). Cell type and time point are not known.

This clonotype was detected ten times or more. The CDR3 bases are TGCAGTGCTAGGCCCTCGGGACTAGCGGGAAAAGAGACCCAGTACTTC. It codes for CSARPSGLAGKETQYF. This sequence joins TRBV20-1 and TRBJ2-5, with 13 bases aligning to TRBD2. V shed 3 bases and J 3 bases; nucleotides not matched to a gene: 7. The CDR3 loop spans 16 amino acids. Germline loops: CDR1 DFQATT, CDR2 SNEGSKA (reference sequence).

The gene calls are TRBV16 and TRBJ2-7; D gene unclear. Trimming cost V 4 bases and J 9 bases, with 16 bases left between them. Germline lookup yields CDR1 KGHSY and CDR2 FQNENV. CDR3 length: 13 amino acids. The CDR3 nucleotides read TGTGCCAGCAGCCCCGGGCCCCGAGGACGGCAGTACTTC. This sequence encodes CASSPGPRGRQYF. Filled out from reference TRBV16 and TRBJ2-7, the complete variable domain reads GEEVAQTPKHLVRGEGQKAKLYCAPIKGHSYVFWYQQVLKNEFKFLISFQNENVFDETGMPKERFSAKCLPNSPCSLEIQATKLEDSAVYFCASSPGPRGRQYFGPGTRLTVT.

The table lists this clonotype with many counts. This chain connects TRBV12-3 or TRBV12-4 to TRBJ2-5; D is uncertain. Deletions cut 6 bases from V and 5 bases from J, with 7 bases between. The CDR3 has 11 residues. Here the CDR3 reads CASSIGETQYF. The CDR3 coding sequence is TGTGCCAGCAGCATAGGGGAGACCCAGTACTTC.

V is TRBV12-3 or TRBV12-4 and J is TRBJ2-3; 8 bases agree with TRBD2. The ends lost 4 bases at V and 1 base at J; junction bases unmatched: 4. CDR3 size: 15 residues. CDR3: CASSSRSGGTDTQYF. CDR3 in DNA: TGTGCCAGCAGTTCCCGTAGCGGGGGCACAGATACGCAGTATTTT.

CDR3: CSVAPSLYTEAFF. Here the CDR3 DNA reads TGCAGCGTTGCCCCATCTCTCTACACTGAAGCTTTCTTT. The chain recombines TRBV29-1 with TRBJ1-1; no definite D call. The CDR3 has 13 residues. From germline, CDR1 is SQVTM and CDR2 ANQGSEA. V was shortened by 4 bases and J by 3 bases, with 12 bases between the two germline ends.

The CDR3 region has the DNA TGTGCCACCAGTGATCAGCTAGCGGGATCCTACAATGAGCAGTTCTTC. This translates into CATSDQLAGSYNEQFF. The chain has TRBV24-1 and TRBJ2-1, with 9 positions matching TRBD2. CDR1 is KGHDR and CDR2 is SFDVKD in the germline V gene. CDR3 length: 16 amino acids. The J segment lost 1 base and the V segment lost 3 bases, leaving 3 bases of the junction unmatched.

At least ten counts were recorded for this clonotype. The chain recombines TRBV27 with TRBJ1-2; tentative D call: TRBD1 (6 bases). CDR3 length: 15 amino acids. Trimming removed 7 bases from V and 0 bases from J, with 15 bases in between. Germline V lookup: CDR1 MNHEY, CDR2 SMNVEV (reference sequence). The CDR3 protein is CASTGGPFSNYGYTF. In DNA form, the CDR3 reads TGTGCCAGCACTGGGGGGCCATTTTCTAACTATGGCTACACCTTC.

This clonotype was recorded a few times. The CDR3 spells CSAGVETQYF. CDR3 nucleotides: TGCAGCGCGGGAGTGGAGACCCAGTACTTC. This sequence joins TRBV29-1 and TRBJ2-5; D possibly corresponds to TRBD2 (6 bases). This CDR3 spans 10 amino acids. Deletions cut 7 bases from V and 5 bases from J, with 8 bases between. Germline CDR1 and CDR2: SQVTM and ANQGSEA.

The chain employs TRBV20-1 and TRBJ1-2; D not certain. V lost 5 bases and J lost 4, with 14 bases in between. Per germline, CDR1 DFQATT and CDR2 SNEGSKA (reference sequence). This CDR3 is 13 amino acids long. The CDR3 bases are TGCAGTGCTCCCCCTCAGGTACCCTATGGCTACACCTTC. Its protein product is CSAPPQVPYGYTF.

This clonotype was observed a few times. V and J are TRBV12-3 or TRBV12-4 and TRBJ2-2; D perhaps matches TRBD2 (7 bases). Trimming took off 6 bases at V and 8 bases at J, with 19 bases between the two ends. The CDR3 has 15 residues. CDR3 coding DNA: TGTGCCAGCAGCCGGGGGCGGGGGCCCGGAGGGGAGCTGTTTTTT. Protein sequence: CASSRGRGPGGELFF.

The table lists this clonotype with many counts. The chain has TRBV5-1 and TRBJ2-4; TRBD2 agrees at 8 bases. CDR1 and CDR2 from the germline V gene are SGHRS and YFSETQ. Germline trimming cut 0 bases from V and 4 bases from J; bases unmatched to any gene: 3. The CDR3 contains 15 residues. The CDR3 region has the DNA TGCGCCAGCAGCTTGGCCGGCGGGGGGAAAAACATTCAGTACTTC. This codes for CASSLAGGGKNIQYF.

The J gene is TRBJ2-2, the V gene TRBV24-1; 10 positions agree with TRBD1. CDR1 and CDR2 from the germline V gene are KGHDR and SFDVKD. The CDR3 extends over 16 amino acids. V was pared by 3 bases and J by 4 bases, with 4 bases of the junction left unmatched. CDR3 DNA sequence: TGTGCCACCAGTGATCCGGGACAGGGGATCACCGGGGAGCTGTTTTTT. Amino acid sequence: CATSDPGQGITGELFF.

This clonotype has a handful of counts. V usage is TRBV29-1 and J usage is TRBJ2-7; 11 nucleotides align to TRBD2. The CDR3 extends over 13 amino acids. V lost 7 bases and J lost 3; bases outside the gene matches: 5. Germline V CDR1 and CDR2: SQVTM, ANQGSEA. The CDR3 spells CSAKTSGDYEQYF. CDR3 coding DNA: TGCAGCGCTAAGACTAGCGGGGACTACGAGCAGTACTTC.